The next 22 T cell receptor beta chains were all read from a single sample in a study of shared clonotypes between healthy human individuals. Using immunoSEQ multiplex PCR, the repertoire was profiled, and TCRdb retains in-frame clones only, with some absent. This sample has around 990,000 clones, with approximately 77% found just once. Sequences were obtained from memory CD4+ T cells from PBMCs. Regarding subset: CD45RA-negative fraction. All receptors come from a man aged 18 to 29 in good health. Some clones in this sample may be carry-over from other donors' samples.

The chain is built from TRBV28 and TRBJ1-4; no reliable D call. The CDR3 is made up of 13 amino acids. The germline V gene has CDR1 MDHEN and CDR2 SYDVKM. The ends were cut back, 7 bases at V and 0 bases at J, with 6 bases in the middle. CDR3 in amino acids: CASKSATNEKLFF. CDR3 coding DNA: TGTGCCAGCAAAAGCGCAACTAATGAAAAACTGTTTTTT. Full variable domain (outside the CDR3, taken from reference TRBV28 and TRBJ1-4): DVKVTQSSRYLVKRTGEKVFLECVQDMDHENMFWYRQDPGLGLRLIYFSYDVKMKEKGDIPEGYSVSREKKERFSLILESASTNQTSMYLCASKSATNEKLFFGSGTQLSVL.

This clone came up many times. Other DNA variants within this sample encode the same CDR3. This chain connects TRBV7-2 to TRBJ1-1; weak D call: TRBD1 (6 bases). This CDR3 comprises 13 residues. Per the germline V gene, CDR1 is SGHTA and CDR2 is FQGNSA. The V and J ends lost 5 bases and 1 base respectively, with 8 bases between them. CDR3 nucleotide sequence: TGTGCCAGCAGCCGACAGGAGAACACTGAAGCTTTCTTT. Amino acid sequence: CASSRQENTEAFF.

The V gene is TRBV2, the J gene TRBJ2-5, with 12 bases identical to TRBD2. After removal of 6 bases from V and 4 bases from J, the junction contained 6 bases not matched to a gene. CDR3 length: 15 residues. In germline, CDR1 is SNHLY, CDR2 FYNNEI. The CDR3 DNA sequence: TGTGCCAGCAGAGAACTAGCGGGAGGTGGAGAGACCCAGTACTTC. Residues: CASRELAGGGETQYF.

The chain carries TRBV4-1 and TRBJ1-3, with 7 bases lining up with TRBD1. The J segment lost 0 bases and the V segment lost 5 bases, leaving 4 bases of the junction unmatched. The germline V gene encodes CDR1 MGHRA and CDR2 YSYEKL. This CDR3 spans 15 amino acids. In DNA form, the CDR3 reads TGCGCCAGCAGCGAGGGACAGAGCTCTGGAAACACCATATATTTT. Translated, it gives CASSEGQSSGNTIYF.

Concerning this clone itself: The sample carries other DNA sequences with the same CDR3. V and J are TRBV28 and TRBJ2-7; D is undetermined. CDR3 length equals 15 residues. V lost 2 bases, J lost 0 bases, and 11 bases lay in between. CDR1 and CDR2 from the germline V gene are MDHEN and SYDVKM. The CDR3 region has the DNA TGTGCCAGCAGTTTACGTGGGTCCCTCTCCTACGAGCAGTACTTC. Translated, it gives CASSLRGSLSYEQYF.

V gene TRBV7-3 combines with J gene TRBJ2-1; TRBD2 matches at 11 bases. Germline loops: CDR1 SGHTA, CDR2 FQGTGA. The ends lost 5 bases at V and 8 bases at J; junction bases unmatched: 5. CDR3 size: 14 residues. In nucleotides, the CDR3 is TGTGCCAGCAGCCCGGGACTAGCGGTCCATGAGCAGTTCTTC. Translating it yields CASSPGLAVHEQFF.

Comment on this clone: Other DNA sequences in this sample translate to the same CDR3. The rearrangement joins TRBV5-1 to TRBJ2-1; TRBD1 or TRBD2 may be the D gene (5 bases each). The V end lost 0 bases, the J end lost 2 bases, and 6 bases lay between the germline ends. CDR3 length equals 14 residues. CDR1 and CDR2 (germline): SGHRS, YFSETQ. CDR3 sequence reads: CASSLGGAYNEQFF. The CDR3 DNA reads as TGCGCCAGCAGCTTGGGAGGGGCCTACAATGAGCAGTTCTTC.

The chain joins TRBV5-1 to TRBJ2-3; the match to TRBD2 covers 11 bases. With 2 bases clipped from V and 4 bases from J, the junction kept 6 bases outside the gene matches. The CDR3 spans 16 residues. Germline values: CDR1 SGHRS, CDR2 YFSETQ. CDR3 loop: CASSLYSGRDADTQYF. The DNA of the CDR3 is TGCGCCAGCAGCTTATATAGCGGGAGGGATGCAGATACGCAGTATTTT.

This chain uses TRBV11-1 with TRBJ2-1, with D possibly matching TRBD2 (5 bases). V was clipped by 2 bases and J by 7 bases, with 18 bases between them. Per germline, CDR1 SGHAT and CDR2 FQDESV (reference sequence). This CDR3 has 16 residues. The CDR3 is CASSLLGSLALNEQFF. As DNA, the CDR3 is TGTGCCAGCAGCTTATTGGGTAGTCTAGCTTTAAATGAGCAGTTCTTC.

Points on this clone: This may come from a read error, since a much larger clone is one base off. The chain joins TRBV29-1 to TRBJ1-4; 11 positions match TRBD1. From germline, CDR1 is SQVTM and CDR2 ANQGSEA. The CDR3 spans 14 residues. In DNA form, the CDR3 reads TGCAGCGTGAACCTGGGACAGGGGGATGAAAAACTGTCTTTT. Translated: CSVNLGQGDEKLSF.

This clone was seen only once. The chain is built from TRBV18 and TRBJ1-1; no reliable D call. Germline V gene lookup returns CDR1 KGHSH and CDR2 LQKENI. The CDR3 is made up of 12 amino acids. The V end was cut by 0 bases, the J end by 5 bases, with 4 bases between. CDR3 in amino acids: CASSPPETEAFF. DNA for the CDR3: TGTGCCAGCTCACCACCGGAAACTGAAGCTTTCTTT.

This clone came up once. The chain couples TRBV11-2 to TRBJ2-4, with a weak D call TRBD1 (6 bases). Germline CDR1 SGHAT, CDR2 FQNNGV. The CDR3 loop spans 13 amino acids. V lost 5 bases, J lost 5 bases, and 10 bases lay in between. Here the CDR3 reads CASSQGSENIQYF. The CDR3 DNA reads as TGTGCCAGCAGCCAGGGGTCAGAAAACATTCAGTACTTC.

About this clone: Possible read error: a much larger clone is one base away. The sample holds other DNA sequences that translate to the same CDR3. The chain employs TRBV29-1 and TRBJ2-3, with 10 bases identical to TRBD1. This CDR3 has 14 amino acids. From germline, CDR1 is SQVTM and CDR2 ANQGSEA. V lost 4 bases to trimming and J lost 3 bases; unmatched junction nucleotides: 4. DNA for the CDR3: TGCAGCGTTGGACAGGGGGCGCCGACAGATACGCAGTATTTT. Translated: CSVGQGAPTDTQYF.

The chain has TRBV4-3 and TRBJ2-7; possible D gene TRBD2, 6 bases. Germline values: CDR1 LGHNA, CDR2 YSLEER. Deletions cut 4 bases from V and 3 bases from J, with 25 bases between. The CDR3 has 18 amino acids. The CDR3 region has the DNA TGCGCCAGCAGCCTACGACTAGATGGGGGAGAGAAAAGCTACGAGCAGTACTTC. It codes for CASSLRLDGGEKSYEQYF.

The V and J genes are TRBV5-1 and TRBJ1-5, with unresolved D. This CDR3 is built from 16 residues. Trimming cost V 2 bases and J 1 base, with 13 bases left between them. Germline V gives CDR1 SGHRS, CDR2 YFSETQ. DNA for the CDR3: TGCGCCAGCAGCTTAGCGGCAAGCCTCAGCAATCAGCCCCAGCATTTT. Translating gives CASSLAASLSNQPQHF.

The chain recombines TRBV27 with TRBJ2-7; 14 nucleotides line up with TRBD2. Germline assignment: CDR1 MNHEY and CDR2 SMNVEV (reference sequence). CDR3 size: 18 residues. V lost 5 bases to trimming and J lost 0 bases; unmatched junction nucleotides: 9. This chain's CDR3 is CASSPRTSGRYYSYEQYF. The DNA of the CDR3 is TGTGCCAGCAGTCCAAGGACTAGCGGGAGGTATTACTCCTACGAGCAGTACTTC.

This sequence joins TRBV29-1 and TRBJ1-1, with D tentatively TRBD1 (5 bases). This CDR3 is built from 16 residues. The V and J ends lost 5 bases and 1 base respectively, with 20 bases between them. Germline CDR1 and CDR2: SQVTM and ANQGSEA. CDR3 sequence: CSVSRWSRGRNTEAFF. The CDR3 coding sequence is TGCAGCGTTAGCCGCTGGAGCCGGGGCAGGAACACTGAAGCTTTCTTT.

The chain recombines TRBV5-1 with TRBJ1-4; 9 nucleotides align to TRBD1. The CDR3 is made up of 15 amino acids. Per the germline V gene, CDR1 is SGHRS and CDR2 is YFSETQ. J was trimmed by 8 bases and V by 0 bases; bases with no gene match: 5. The CDR3 is CASSLARTGEEKLFF. In DNA, the CDR3 is TGCGCCAGCAGCTTGGCCCGGACAGGGGAAGAAAAACTGTTTTTT.

This clone was observed a handful of times. J is TRBJ2-3 and V is TRBV12-5; 10 bases align to TRBD2. Germline CDR1 LGHNT, CDR2 FRNRAP. The CDR3 runs 18 residues. With V trimmed by 1 base and J by 6 bases, 13 bases remained unmatched. The CDR3 sequence: CASGLDQSILAGEDTQYF. CDR3 nucleotide sequence: TGTGCTAGTGGTTTGGACCAAAGTATCCTAGCGGGAGAGGATACGCAGTATTTT.

The gene calls are TRBV28 and TRBJ2-5; the match to TRBD2 covers 10 bases. Trimming took 1 base from V and 8 from J; bases not matched to a gene: 4. The germline V gene has CDR1 MDHEN and CDR2 SYDVKM. The CDR3 contains 14 residues. DNA for the CDR3: TGTGCCAGCAGTTTATCTAGCGGGAGATCAACCCAGTACTTC. Translation: CASSLSSGRSTQYF.

The chain uses TRBV5-1 and TRBJ2-1, with TRBD2 matching over 10 bases. V trimming: 1 base; J trimming: 0 bases; junction bases outside the gene matches: 7. Germline lookup yields CDR1 SGHRS and CDR2 YFSETQ. There are 18 residues in the CDR3. For the CDR3, the DNA is TGCGCCAGCAGCTTGTTAGGTAGCGGGAGGTACTCCTACAATGAGCAGTTCTTC. Its protein product is CASSLLGSGRYSYNEQFF.

This clone has a handful of counts. The chain is built from TRBV30 and TRBJ2-7; 7 nucleotides agree with TRBD2. CDR1 is GTSNPN, CDR2 SVGIG, per germline (reference sequence). There are 15 residues in the CDR3. Trimming took 0 bases from V and 1 from J; bases not matched to a gene: 6. The CDR3 bases are TGTGCCTGGAGTGTATGGGTCGGGAGGTCCTACGAGCAGTACTTC. Its protein product is CAWSVWVGRSYEQYF.